One and the same sample provided the 32 T cell receptor beta chains below, sequenced in a study of cytomegalovirus exposure and HLA in healthy donors. The PCR made use of 60 Vbeta and 13 Jbeta primers. Sequencing was performed with immunoSEQ multiplex PCR; in TCRdb, only in-frame clones are kept and a portion is missing. Among under 200,000 clones listed, around 80% were seen once. Sequences were obtained from PBMCs. Source of these receptors: a woman in her forties or fifties in good health and CMV-seropositive.

The chain joins TRBV28 to TRBJ1-1; D gene uncertain. The CDR3 contains 12 residues. The germline V gene encodes CDR1 MDHEN and CDR2 SYDVKM. Between the trimmed V and J ends, which lost 8 bases and 3 bases, there was a span of 10 bases. In DNA form, the CDR3 reads TGTGCCAGCCAGGAGGGCTACACTGAAGCTTTCTTT. Its translation is CASQEGYTEAFF. The whole variable domain, remainder taken from reference TRBV28 and TRBJ1-1, is DVKVTQSSRYLVKRTGEKVFLECVQDMDHENMFWYRQDPGLGLRLIYFSYDVKMKEKGDIPEGYSVSREKKERFSLILESASTNQTSMYLCASQEGYTEAFFGQGTRLTVV.

The CDR3 bases are TGTGCCAGCAGCTTAGTAACTAGCGGGAGCCTCACAGATACGCAGTATTTT. Residues: CASSLVTSGSLTDTQYF. The chain has TRBV7-9 and TRBJ2-3, with 11 bases that match TRBD2. Germline CDR1 is SEHNR and CDR2 is FQNEAQ (reference sequence). Germline trimming cut 1 base from V and 2 bases from J; bases unmatched to any gene: 5. This CDR3 region has 17 residues.

V usage is TRBV4-1 and J usage is TRBJ2-2; 7 bases match TRBD1. The germline CDR1 and CDR2 sequences are MGHRA and YSYEKL. V lost 4 bases and J lost 1; bases outside the gene matches: 6. The CDR3 has 16 amino acids. CDR3 sequence reads: CASSRGQAKNTGELFF. The CDR3 region has the DNA TGCGCCAGCAGCCGCGGACAGGCGAAGAACACCGGGGAGCTGTTTTTT.

The genes are TRBV2 and TRBJ1-1; TRBD1 agrees at 8 bases. The CDR3 has 13 residues. Looked up from germline, CDR1 is SNHLY and CDR2 is FYNNEI. The J segment lost 8 bases and the V segment lost 1 base, leaving 3 bases of the junction unmatched. In DNA, the CDR3 is TGTGCCAGCAGTGAAGATTGGACAGGGGAAGCTTTCTTT. Translated: CASSEDWTGEAFF. Looking up the rest from reference TRBV2 and TRBJ1-1 gives the full variable domain: EPEVTQTPSHQVTQMGQEVILRCVPISNHLYFYWYRQILGQKVEFLVSFYNNEISEKSEIFDDQFSVERPDGSNFTLKIRSTKLEDSAMYFCASSEDWTGEAFFGQGTRLTVV.

This clone was seen more than once but under ten times. The chain is built from TRBV11-2 and TRBJ2-1, with 9 bases fitting TRBD2. The CDR3 spans 14 residues. Per the germline V gene, CDR1 is SGHAT and CDR2 is FQNNGV. The CDR3: CAEGRAGGFNEQFF. DNA of the CDR3: TGTGCTGAGGGGAGAGCGGGGGGTTTCAATGAGCAGTTCTTC.

The chain links TRBV9 to TRBJ2-5, with D possibly TRBD2 on 7 matching bases. V lost 5 bases and J lost 5, with 10 bases in between. The CDR3 has 12 amino acids. Per the germline V gene, CDR1 is SGDLS and CDR2 is YYNGEE. The chain's CDR3 is CASSEGGETQYF. The CDR3 DNA sequence: TGTGCCAGCAGTGAGGGGGGGGAGACCCAGTACTTC. Based on the CDR3 plus reference TRBV9 and TRBJ2-5, the full variable domain is DSGVTQTPKHLITATGQRVTLRCSPRSGDLSVYWYQQSLDQGLQFLIQYYNGEERAKGNILERFSAQQFPDLHSELNLSSLELGDSALYFCASSEGGETQYFGPGTRLLVL.

The V gene is TRBV5-1, the J gene TRBJ2-7, with D uncertain. Germline CDR1 reads SGHRS; CDR2 reads YFSETQ. CDR3 length: 14 amino acids. Trimming took off 4 bases at V and 2 bases at J, with 13 bases between the two ends. CDR3 DNA: TGCGCCAGCAGCCCAATAGCAGCCACCTACGAGCAGTACTTC. It specifies CASSPIAATYEQYF.

This rearrangement joins TRBV7-2 to TRBJ2-7, with D maybe TRBD1 (6 bases). The ends were cut back, 3 bases at V and 0 bases at J, with 15 bases in the middle. The CDR3 is made up of 16 amino acids. From germline, CDR1 is SGHTA and CDR2 FQGNSA. The CDR3 here is CASSFSRDTASYEQYF. In nucleotides, the CDR3 is TGTGCCAGCAGCTTCAGCCGGGACACGGCCTCCTACGAGCAGTACTTC.

The chain joins TRBV15 to TRBJ2-1; possibly TRBD2 for D (5 bases). Germline CDR1 LNHNV, CDR2 YYDKDF (reference sequence). V was pared by 1 base and J by 6 bases, with 25 bases between. The CDR3 is made up of 19 amino acids. The CDR3 DNA reads TGTGCCACCAGCAGAGGCCCCCCCTCCCCGGACTCACCGATCAATGAGCAGTTCTTC. It specifies CATSRGPPSPDSPINEQFF. Together with reference TRBV15 and TRBJ2-1, the CDR3 gives the full variable domain: DAMVIQNPRYQVTQFGKPVTLSCSQTLNHNVMYWYQQKSSQAPKLLFHYYDKDFNNEADTPDNFQSRRPNTSFCFLDIRSPGLGDTAMYLCATSRGPPSPDSPINEQFFGPGTRLTVL.

The chain employs TRBV5-3 and TRBJ2-1, with 8 nucleotides matching TRBD2. TRBV5-3 is recorded as an ORF, its role being uncertain. The CDR3 has 19 residues. V shed 1 base and J 0 bases; nucleotides not matched to a gene: 12. The CDR3 DNA sequence: TGTGCCAGAAGCTTGTTTGCGGGAGGCCTAGGGAGCTCCTACAATGAGCAGTTCTTC. Protein: CARSLFAGGLGSSYNEQFF.

The chain links TRBV13 to TRBJ2-2; the D gene is possibly TRBD2 (6 bases). Trimming stripped 5 bases from V and 0 bases from J, with 16 bases between. Germline CDR1 reads PRHDT; CDR2 reads FYEKMQ (reference sequence). CDR3 length equals 17 residues. CDR3 sequence reads: CASSPLDYLTNTGELFF. The CDR3 nucleotides read TGTGCCAGCAGCCCCCTGGACTATCTAACGAACACCGGGGAGCTGTTTTTT.

The chain uses TRBV7-3 and TRBJ1-1; 8 bases line up with TRBD1. The CDR3 is 15 amino acids. V was pared by 8 bases and J by 1 base, with 9 bases of the junction left unmatched. Germline lookup yields CDR1 SGHTA and CDR2 FQGTGA. The CDR3 protein is CASRPLQGGNTEAFF. CDR3 bases: TGTGCCAGCCGCCCCCTACAGGGGGGGAACACTGAAGCTTTCTTT.

The rearrangement uses TRBV5-1 and TRBJ1-2; TRBD1 matches 9 bases. The CDR3 has 15 amino acids. V lost 4 bases to trimming and J lost 4 bases; unmatched junction nucleotides: 8. The germline CDR1 and CDR2 sequences are SGHRS and YFSETQ. This CDR3 reads CASSLGQGASYGYTF. The CDR3 region has the DNA TGCGCCAGCAGCCTGGGACAGGGAGCTTCCTATGGCTACACCTTC.

This clone is labeled medium-sized. The CDR3 protein is CASTSSGTGYQPQHF. CDR3 sequence (DNA): TGTGCCAGCACCTCTTCCGGGACAGGCTATCAGCCCCAGCATTTT. The chain uses TRBV28 and TRBJ1-5; 8 nucleotides line up with TRBD1. Germline-derived CDR1 and CDR2 are MDHEN and SYDVKM. The J segment lost 5 bases and the V segment lost 7 bases, leaving 10 bases of the junction unmatched. The CDR3 covers 15 residues.

In its sample, this clone was seen a few times. The chain employs TRBV11-3 and TRBJ2-6, with 10 bases aligning to TRBD1. Germline lookup yields CDR1 SGHNT and CDR2 YENEEA. This CDR3 has 17 residues. Unmatched junction bases numbered 6, after V lost 4 bases and J lost 3 bases. The CDR3 DNA is TGTGCCAGCAGCTACAGACAGGGGGCGCGTGGGGCCAACGTCCTGACTTTC. Translating it yields CASSYRQGARGANVLTF.

J is TRBJ1-2 and V is TRBV7-2, with 11 bases matching TRBD1. After removal of 2 bases from V and 7 bases from J, the junction contained 6 bases not matched to a gene. CDR1 is SGHTA, CDR2 FQGNSA, per germline. The CDR3 length is 15 residues. This CDR3 is CASSLSGQGAFGYTF. CDR3 nucleotide sequence: TGTGCCAGCAGCTTATCCGGACAGGGGGCTTTTGGCTACACCTTC.

This clone was observed once. The junction shows a germline mismatch at one end, possibly a read error. The chain combines TRBV11-2 with TRBJ2-6; perhaps TRBD2 as D (7 bases). This CDR3 is built from 15 residues. From germline, CDR1 is SGHAT and CDR2 FQNNGV. CDR3 protein: CASSLRGTGANGLTF. CDR3 DNA sequence: TGTGCCAGCAGCTTGCGGGGGACGGGGGCCAACGGCCTGACTTTC.

V is TRBV28 and J is TRBJ1-4; D is ambiguous. CDR3 length: 12 amino acids. Germline V gives CDR1 MDHEN, CDR2 SYDVKM. The V end lost 4 bases, the J end lost 5 bases, and 5 bases lay between the germline ends. CDR3 amino acids: CASSSGNEKLFF. DNA for the CDR3: TGTGCCAGCAGTTCGGGGAATGAAAAACTGTTTTTT.

The gene calls are TRBV28 and TRBJ2-2; TRBD1 agrees at 8 bases. The CDR3 spans 14 residues. Germline CDR1 is MDHEN and CDR2 is SYDVKM. The V segment lost 5 bases and the J segment 7 bases; nucleotides outside the gene matches: 6. The CDR3 protein is CASSQQGVSGELFF. In nucleotides, the CDR3 is TGTGCCAGCAGTCAACAGGGGGTGAGCGGGGAGCTGTTTTTT.

This clone was counted a few times. This chain links TRBV5-1 with TRBJ2-2; the match to TRBD1 covers 7 bases. The CDR3 is 15 amino acids. J lost 5 bases, V lost 1 base, and 5 bases had no gene match. Germline V gene lookup returns CDR1 SGHRS and CDR2 YFSETQ. The CDR3 sequence: CASSLNRGETGELFF. The CDR3 DNA reads as TGCGCCAGCAGCTTGAACAGGGGAGAAACCGGGGAGCTGTTTTTT.

Regarding this clone: The junction and the germline gene differ at one end; a read error may be behind it. This chain connects TRBV7-7 to TRBJ2-7; TRBD2 matches 12 bases. Germline V gives CDR1 SSHAT, CDR2 FNYEAQ (reference sequence). CDR3 length: 16 residues. The CDR3 loop reads CASSLGLAGGPDEQYF. The CDR3 DNA is TGTGCTAGCAGCTTAGGCCTAGCGGGAGGGCCCGACGAGCAGTACTTC.

The gene calls are TRBV6-5 and TRBJ2-2; TRBD1 agrees at 9 bases. The CDR3 has 15 residues. Germline CDR1 and CDR2: MNHEY and SVGAGI. With 4 bases clipped from V and 1 base from J, the junction kept 1 base outside the gene matches. CDR3 nucleotides: TGTGCCAGCAGTTGGGGACAGGGGAACACCGGGGAGCTGTTTTTT. Translation gives CASSWGQGNTGELFF.

This clone came up once. The chain is built from TRBV27 and TRBJ2-7, with TRBD1 matching over 7 bases. The CDR3 covers 15 residues. V gave up 2 bases and J gave up 2 bases; unmatched junction bases: 6. CDR1 and CDR2 from the germline V gene are MNHEY and SMNVEV (reference sequence). For the CDR3, the DNA is TGTGCCAGCAGTTTAGCCGGGACAGAGACCTACGAGCAGTACTTC. Translating it yields CASSLAGTETYEQYF.

The chain joins TRBV7-3 to TRBJ2-1; 11 nucleotides line up with TRBD1. V lost 5 bases to trimming and J lost 5 bases; unmatched junction nucleotides: 5. CDR1 and CDR2 (germline): SGHTA, FQGTGA. The CDR3 is 15 amino acids. CDR3 sequence reads: CASSDRDRGDNEQFF. Written as DNA, the CDR3 is TGTGCCAGCAGCGACCGGGACAGGGGGGACAATGAGCAGTTCTTC.

J is TRBJ2-3 and V is TRBV18; possibly TRBD1 for D (6 bases). Trimming cost V 6 bases and J 2 bases, with 15 bases left between them. CDR3 length: 15 residues. CDR1 and CDR2 (germline): KGHSH, LQKENI. CDR3 protein: CASSADRAATDTQYF. The CDR3 nucleotides read TGTGCCAGCTCCGCGGACAGAGCTGCCACAGATACGCAGTATTTT.

The rearrangement links TRBV18 to TRBJ1-6; 7 nucleotides align to TRBD1. V dropped 4 bases and J dropped 7; count of bases not matched to a gene: 4. Germline V gene data show CDR1 as KGHSH and CDR2 as LQKENI. CDR3 size: 14 residues. CDR3 nucleotide sequence: TGTGCCAGCTCACGCGGACAGGAGAATTCACCCCTCCACTTT. Translated: CASSRGQENSPLHF.

The V call is TRBV7-2, the J call TRBJ2-3; weak D call: TRBD2 (7 bases). This CDR3 has 15 residues. CDR1 is SGHTA, CDR2 FQGNSA, per germline. V was cut by 5 bases and J by 3 bases, with 15 bases left in between. The CDR3 region is CASSIGGPGTDTQYF. The CDR3 DNA reads TGTGCCAGCAGCATCGGGGGGCCAGGTACAGATACGCAGTATTTT.

CDR3 DNA sequence: TGTGCCAGCAGCTTGCATGTTCTCTACTCTGGAAACACCATATATTTT. This codes for CASSLHVLYSGNTIYF. This chain joins TRBV5-8 and TRBJ1-3; no clear D. V lost 1 base and J 0 bases, leaving 11 bases between the germline ends. Germline CDR1 is SGHTS and CDR2 is YDEGEE. CDR3 length equals 16 residues. Filled out from reference TRBV5-8 and TRBJ1-3, the complete variable domain reads EAGVTQSPTHLIKTRGQQATLRCSPISGHTSVYWYQQALGLGLQFLLWYDEGEERNRGNFPPRFSGRQFPNYSSELNVNALELEDSALYLCASSLHVLYSGNTIYFGEGSWLTVV.

This clone occurred once. The rearrangement links TRBV7-6 to TRBJ1-1; D ambiguous. CDR3 length: 16 amino acids. The V gene's germline CDR1 is SGHVS and CDR2 FNYEAQ. Trimming cost V 2 bases and J 4 bases, with 17 bases left between them. CDR3 nucleotides: TGTGCCAGCAGCTTATTAAGTGGAGGACGGATCACTGAAGCTTTCTTT. It is translated as CASSLLSGGRITEAFF.

The chain carries TRBV5-1 and TRBJ1-2; no firm D call. There are 14 residues in the CDR3. CDR1 is SGHRS, CDR2 YFSETQ, per germline. Between the trimmed V and J ends, which lost 0 bases and 7 bases, there was a span of 13 bases. As DNA, the CDR3 is TGCGCCAGCAGCTTGGTTGGCCCGGAGTCTGGCTACACCTTC. Translation: CASSLVGPESGYTF. The entire variable domain, with the rest obtained from reference TRBV5-1 and TRBJ1-2, is as follows: KAGVTQTPRYLIKTRGQQVTLSCSPISGHRSVSWYQQTPGQGLQFLFEYFSETQRNKGNFPGRFSGRQFSNSRSEMNVSTLELGDSALYLCASSLVGPESGYTFGSGTRLTVV.

J is TRBJ2-5 and V is TRBV7-8; D is perhaps TRBD2 (6 bases). Trimming left V 5 bases short and J 1 base short, with 11 bases between. The CDR3 length is 14 residues. Looked up from germline, CDR1 is SGHVS and CDR2 is FQNEAQ. The CDR3 protein is CASSPRDSQETQYF. CDR3 in DNA: TGTGCCAGCAGCCCGAGGGACTCCCAAGAGACCCAGTACTTC.

This clone was counted between two and nine times. The chain couples TRBV14 to TRBJ1-1; tentative D call: TRBD1 (6 bases). Germline assignment: CDR1 SGHDN and CDR2 FVKESK. The V end lost 2 bases, the J end lost 0 bases, and 19 bases lay between the germline ends. This CDR3 is 18 amino acids long. CDR3 sequence: CASSQSFVWGGMNTEAFF. Here the CDR3 DNA reads TGTGCCAGCAGCCAATCCTTTGTTTGGGGGGGCATGAACACTGAAGCTTTCTTT.